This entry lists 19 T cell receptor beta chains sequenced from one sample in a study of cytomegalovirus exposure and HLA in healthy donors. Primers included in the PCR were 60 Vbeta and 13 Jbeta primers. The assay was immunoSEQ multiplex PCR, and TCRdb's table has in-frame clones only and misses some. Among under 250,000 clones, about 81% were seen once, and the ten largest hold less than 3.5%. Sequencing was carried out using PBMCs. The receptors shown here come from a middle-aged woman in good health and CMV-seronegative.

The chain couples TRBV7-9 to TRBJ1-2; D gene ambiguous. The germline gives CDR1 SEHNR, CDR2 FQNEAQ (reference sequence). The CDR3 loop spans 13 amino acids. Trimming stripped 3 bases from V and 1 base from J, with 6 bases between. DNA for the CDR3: TGTGCCAGCAGCTTGCAGGATAACTATGGCTACACCTTC. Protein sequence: CASSLQDNYGYTF.

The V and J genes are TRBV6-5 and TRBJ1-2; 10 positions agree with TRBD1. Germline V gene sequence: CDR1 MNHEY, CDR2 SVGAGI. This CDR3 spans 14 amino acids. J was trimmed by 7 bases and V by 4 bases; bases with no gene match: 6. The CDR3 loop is CASSSDRGPGGYTF. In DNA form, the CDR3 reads TGTGCCAGCAGTTCCGACAGGGGGCCGGGTGGCTACACCTTC.

CDR3 amino acids: CASSRGLITDTQYF. For the CDR3, the DNA is TGTGCCAGTAGTAGGGGACTTATCACAGATACGCAGTATTTT. V usage is TRBV19 and J usage is TRBJ2-3, with a possible D match to TRBD2 (6 bases). This CDR3 spans 14 amino acids. Per germline, CDR1 LNHDA and CDR2 SQIVND (reference sequence). The V end lost 4 bases, the J end lost 2 bases, and 10 bases lay between the germline ends.

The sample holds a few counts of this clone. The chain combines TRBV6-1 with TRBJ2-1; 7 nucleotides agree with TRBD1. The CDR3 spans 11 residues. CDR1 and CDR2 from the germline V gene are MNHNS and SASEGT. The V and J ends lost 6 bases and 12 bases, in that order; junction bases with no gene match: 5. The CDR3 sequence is CASRQGPRQFF. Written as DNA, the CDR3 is TGTGCCAGCAGACAGGGGCCAAGGCAGTTCTTC.

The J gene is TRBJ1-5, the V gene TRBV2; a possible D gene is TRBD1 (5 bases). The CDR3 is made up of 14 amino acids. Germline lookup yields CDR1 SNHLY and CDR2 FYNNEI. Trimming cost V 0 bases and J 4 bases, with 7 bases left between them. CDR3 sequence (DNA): TGTGCCAGCAGTGAAGCTAGGGGAAATCAGCCCCAGCATTTT. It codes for CASSEARGNQPQHF.

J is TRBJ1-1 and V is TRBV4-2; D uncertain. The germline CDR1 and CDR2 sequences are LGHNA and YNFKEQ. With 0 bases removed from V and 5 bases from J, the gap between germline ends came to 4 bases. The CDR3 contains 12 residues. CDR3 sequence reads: CASSQDRTEAFF. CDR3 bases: TGTGCCAGCAGCCAAGATCGTACTGAAGCTTTCTTT.

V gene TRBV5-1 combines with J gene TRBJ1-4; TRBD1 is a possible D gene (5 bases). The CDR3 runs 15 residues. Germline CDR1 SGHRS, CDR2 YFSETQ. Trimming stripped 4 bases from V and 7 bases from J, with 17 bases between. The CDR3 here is CASSTNPAGGEKLFF. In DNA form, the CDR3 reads TGCGCCAGCAGCACGAACCCGGCGGGGGGTGAAAAACTGTTTTTT.

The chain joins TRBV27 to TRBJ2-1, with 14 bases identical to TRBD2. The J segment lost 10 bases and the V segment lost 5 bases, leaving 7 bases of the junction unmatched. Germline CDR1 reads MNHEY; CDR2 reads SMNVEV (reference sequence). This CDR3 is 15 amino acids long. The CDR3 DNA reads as TGTGCCAGCAGTCCACCGGGACTAGCGGGAGCAGAGCAGTTCTTC. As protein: CASSPPGLAGAEQFF.

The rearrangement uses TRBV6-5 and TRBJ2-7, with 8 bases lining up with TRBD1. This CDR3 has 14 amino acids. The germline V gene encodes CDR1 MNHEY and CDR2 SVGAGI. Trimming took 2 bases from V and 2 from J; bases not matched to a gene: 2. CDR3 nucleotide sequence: TGTGCCAGCAGTTACCAGGGGGCTACCTACGAGCAGTACTTC. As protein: CASSYQGATYEQYF.

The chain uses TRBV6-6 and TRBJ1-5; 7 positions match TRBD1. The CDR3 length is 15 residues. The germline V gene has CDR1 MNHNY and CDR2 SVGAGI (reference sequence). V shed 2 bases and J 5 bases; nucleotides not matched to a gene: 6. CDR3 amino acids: CASSYQGQRHQPQHF. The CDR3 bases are TGTGCCAGCAGTTACCAGGGACAGCGCCATCAGCCCCAGCATTTT.

The CDR3 sequence is CASSSLRQGREQFF. The CDR3 DNA sequence: TGTGCCAGCAGCTCACTCAGACAGGGGCGTGAGCAGTTCTTC. The genes are TRBV5-5 and TRBJ2-1; TRBD1 matches 8 bases. The V and J ends lost 3 bases and 9 bases, in that order; junction bases with no gene match: 8. CDR3 length: 14 amino acids. CDR1 SGHKS and CDR2 YYEKEE come from the germline V gene (reference sequence).

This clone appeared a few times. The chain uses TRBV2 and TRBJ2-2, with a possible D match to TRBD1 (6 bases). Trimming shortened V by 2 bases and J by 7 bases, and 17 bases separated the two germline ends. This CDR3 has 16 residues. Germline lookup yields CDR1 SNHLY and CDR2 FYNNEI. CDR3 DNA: TGTGCCAGCAGTGAACAGGGGCCCCATGTCGGCGGGGAGCTGTTTTTT. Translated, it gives CASSEQGPHVGGELFF. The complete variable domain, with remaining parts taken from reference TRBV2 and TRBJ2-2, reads EPEVTQTPSHQVTQMGQEVILRCVPISNHLYFYWYRQILGQKVEFLVSFYNNEISEKSEIFDDQFSVERPDGSNFTLKIRSTKLEDSAMYFCASSEQGPHVGGELFFGEGSRLTVL.

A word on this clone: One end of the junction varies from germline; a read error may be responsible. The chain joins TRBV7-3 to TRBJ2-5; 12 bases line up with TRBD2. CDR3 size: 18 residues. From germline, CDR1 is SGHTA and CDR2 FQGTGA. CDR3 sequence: CSSSAPPLAGGPGETQYF. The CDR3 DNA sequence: TGTTCCAGCAGCGCTCCCCCCCTAGCGGGAGGGCCTGGAGAGACCCAGTACTTC.

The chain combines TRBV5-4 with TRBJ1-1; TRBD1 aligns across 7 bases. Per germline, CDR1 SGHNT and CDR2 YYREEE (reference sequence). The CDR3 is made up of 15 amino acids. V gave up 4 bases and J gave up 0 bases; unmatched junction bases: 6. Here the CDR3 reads CASSHEDRMNTEAFF. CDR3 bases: TGTGCCAGCAGCCACGAGGACAGGATGAACACTGAAGCTTTCTTT.

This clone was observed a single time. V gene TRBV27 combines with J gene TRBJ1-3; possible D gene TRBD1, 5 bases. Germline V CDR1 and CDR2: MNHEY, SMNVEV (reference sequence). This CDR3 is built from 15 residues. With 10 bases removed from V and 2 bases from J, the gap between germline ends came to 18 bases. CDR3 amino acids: CATPPAGPAGNTIYF. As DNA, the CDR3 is TGTGCCACCCCTCCAGCGGGGCCGGCTGGAAACACCATATATTTT.

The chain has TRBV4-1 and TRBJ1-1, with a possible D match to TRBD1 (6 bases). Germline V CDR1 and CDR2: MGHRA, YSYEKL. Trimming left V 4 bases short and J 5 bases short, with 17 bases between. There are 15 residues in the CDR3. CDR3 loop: CASSLRQDEGTEAFF. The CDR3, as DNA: TGCGCCAGCAGCCTCCGACAGGACGAAGGGACTGAAGCTTTCTTT.

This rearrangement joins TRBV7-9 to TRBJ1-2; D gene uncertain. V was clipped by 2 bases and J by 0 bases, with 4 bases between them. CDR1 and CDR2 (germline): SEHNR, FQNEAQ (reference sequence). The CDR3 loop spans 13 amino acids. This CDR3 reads CASSLNTNYGYTF. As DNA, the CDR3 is TGTGCCAGCAGCTTAAATACTAACTATGGCTACACCTTC. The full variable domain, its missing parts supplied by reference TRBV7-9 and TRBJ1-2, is DTGVSQNPRHKITKRGQNVTFRCDPISEHNRLYWYRQTLGQGPEFLTYFQNEAQLEKSRLLSDRFSAERPKGSFSTLEIQRTEQGDSAMYLCASSLNTNYGYTFGSGTRLTVV.

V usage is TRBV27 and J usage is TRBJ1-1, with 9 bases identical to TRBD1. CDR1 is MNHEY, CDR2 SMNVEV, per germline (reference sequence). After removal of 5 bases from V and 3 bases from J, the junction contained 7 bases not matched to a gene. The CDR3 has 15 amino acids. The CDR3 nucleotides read TGTGCCAGCAGTATGCGACAGGGGGTCGACACTGAAGCTTTCTTT. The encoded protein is CASSMRQGVDTEAFF.

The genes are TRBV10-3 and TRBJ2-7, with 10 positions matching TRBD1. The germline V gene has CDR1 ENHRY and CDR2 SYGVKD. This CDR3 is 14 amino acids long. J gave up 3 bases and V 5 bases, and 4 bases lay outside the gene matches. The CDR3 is CAISLTGGSYEQYF. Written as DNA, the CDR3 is TGTGCCATCAGTTTGACAGGGGGCAGCTACGAGCAGTACTTC.